The rows below give T cell receptor beta chains drawn from one sample of a study of T cells in localized non-small cell lung cancer. TCRdb keeps only in-frame clones here, not all; method: immunoSEQ multiplex PCR. This table has over 25,000 clones, roughly 87% appearing once. The input for sequencing was peripheral blood, taken before any cancer treatment. The receptors were gathered from a male donor aged 60 or older with stage I lung adenocarcinoma. Both conserved end residues are part of each CDR3. The order of the fields is J gene, V gene, CDR3 protein.

>TRBJ1-1|TRBV19
CASSIGAYGTEAFF
>TRBJ2-5|TRBV2
CASRAGWETQYF
>TRBJ1-2|TRBV20-1
CSASLSYGYTF
>TRBJ1-5|TRBV19
CASSIRWQGYPNQPQHF
>TRBJ2-7|TRBV11-2
CASSSLAGRSSYEQYF
>TRBJ1-4|TRBV6-1
CASSDEGAGSSWKLFF
>TRBJ2-2|TRBV2
CAATLAGATANTGELFF
>TRBJ2-7|TRBV7-2
CASSFRGREQYF
>TRBJ1-3|TRBV6-1
CASSERIFSGNTIYF
>TRBJ1-1|TRBV5-1
CASSLAPAAVNTEAFF
>TRBJ2-2|TRBV7-2
CASSVRQGADTGELFF
>TRBJ1-6|TRBV6-5
CASRRRTGDNSPLHF
>TRBJ1-6|TRBV7-8
CASSRQASQGSPLHF
>TRBJ1-1|TRBV6-1
CASTQRRGGNTEAFF
>TRBJ2-7|TRBV10-2
CASSPGEYEQYF
>TRBJ2-5|TRBV9
CASSVDVSETQYF
>TRBJ1-5|TRBV11-2
CASSYTTGMNQPQHF
>TRBJ1-2|TRBV15
CATSRDEGIGYTF
>TRBJ2-7|TRBV5-4
CASSLDGTKDEQYF
>TRBJ2-7|TRBV7-2
CASTPEGGGSYEQYF
>TRBJ2-3|TRBV4-3
CASSQGLVTDTQYF
>TRBJ1-1|TRBV5-6
CASSLVGFGEAFF
>TRBJ2-7|TRBV6-5
CASSYGGAGYEQYF
>TRBJ1-1|TRBV29-1
CSSGGRMSEAFF
>TRBJ2-1|TRBV30
CAWSVNRGEQFF
>TRBJ1-1|TRBV6-1
CASNSKDGFEAFF
>TRBJ1-2|TRBV2
CASRRQGKDYGYTF
>TRBJ2-3|TRBV19
CASSHRQGASADTQYF
>TRBJ1-3|TRBV5-5
CASSLGAGNTIYF
>TRBJ1-3|TRBV9
CASSVDRGAGNTIYF
>TRBJ1-2|TRBV2
CARQGEGGYTF
>TRBJ2-3|TRBV9
CASSAPGLAGGTDTQYF
>TRBJ2-7|TRBV7-3
CASSPSGLAGTYEQYF
>TRBJ2-7|TRBV7-2
CASSLALQGSEQYF
>TRBJ2-7|TRBV2
CASRRGSGYEQYF
>TRBJ1-2|TRBV6-5
CASSYKQGAGGYTF
>TRBJ2-1|TRBV19
CASSMMGGSYNEQFF
>TRBJ1-1|TRBV7-2
CASTPRQVNTEAFF
>TRBJ2-2|TRBV2
CASSVRDHRGAGELFF
>TRBJ2-3|TRBV10-3
CAIRASGGSPSTDTQYF
>TRBJ2-7|TRBV30
CAWSGGGTGRNEQYF
>TRBJ2-5|TRBV7-2
CASRTGGGQETQYF
>TRBJ2-3|TRBV2
CASSGFRGSTDTQYF
>TRBJ2-7|TRBV10-3
CAISEGRTYEQYF
>TRBJ2-7|TRBV9
CASSPRQGSSYEQYF
>TRBJ1-3|TRBV28
CATFKGARNTIYF
>TRBJ2-7|TRBV2
CASSERLPTYEQYF
>TRBJ1-6|TRBV16
CASLGGRQRNSPLHF
>TRBJ2-3|TRBV11-2
CASSLDQEDTQYF
>TRBJ1-5|TRBV18
CASSAPGQPQHF
>TRBJ2-7|TRBV4-1
CASSREIAGDSYEQYF